This T cell receptor beta chain derives from a study of human CD8 memory T cell subsets. General observations from the study: The Chao1 estimates suggested that precursor exhausted T cells were less diverse than stem-like memory T cells. Minimally overlapping with each other were the repertoires of precursor exhausted and stem-like memory T cells.

Investigators built TCR beta libraries using UMI-labeled 5' RACE. TCRdb derives one entry per CDR3 protein from the 5' RACE reads, leaving out DNA. The sample has about 6,500 distinct CDR3 sequences. CCR7+ PD-1- TIGIT- CD8+ T cells were termed stem-like memory (TSTEM). Duplicate vials holding about 150,000 sorted CD8+ T cells per subset yielded the RNA. This CDR3 is built from 14 residues. Germline-derived CDR1 and CDR2 are DFQATT and SNEGSKA (reference sequence). To note about this clonotype: Antigen: not known.

Source material: CD8+ stem-like memory T cells (TSCM and TCM) sorted from PBMCs. Sample subset: stem-like memory CD8 T cells (TSTEM), CCR7+ PD-1- TIGIT-. This receptor was obtained from a human donor in good health. The chain is built from TRBV20-1 and TRBJ1-6; the D call from TCRdb, TRBD1, cannot be confirmed without DNA. CDR3 protein: CSARTGGGNSPLHF.